Below, 32 T cell receptor beta chains from the same sample are listed, as sequenced in a study of CD8 T cells in Susac syndrome. A quantity of about 0.45 to 1 ug RNA underwent reverse transcription using random hexamers. TCRdb independently ran MiXCR on the immunoSEQ multiplex PCR reads; one entry per CDR3 protein. The table records 150,000 or so distinct CDR3 sequences, about 93% of them present only once. Sequencing used CD4+ T cells from PBMCs. All receptors come from a human donor in good health.

Written as DNA, the CDR3 is TGTGCCAGCAGAAACCTCGACAGGGACCAGCCCCAGCATTTT. It translates to CASRNLDRDQPQHF. This chain links TRBV7-2 with TRBJ1-5, with 7 bases that match TRBD1. Germline assignment: CDR1 SGHTA and CDR2 FQGNSA. V was clipped by 6 bases and J by 7 bases; unmatched bases: 9. The CDR3 is 14 residues long. The full variable domain, completed using reference TRBV7-2 and TRBJ1-5, is GAGVSQSPSNKVTEKGKDVELRCDPISGHTALYWYRQSLGQGLEFLIYFQGNSAPDKSGLPSDRFSAERTGGSVSTLTIQRTQQEDSAVYLCASRNLDRDQPQHFGDGTRLSIL.

This clonotype was counted once. The chain joins TRBV20-1 to TRBJ2-4; unclear D gene. V dropped 3 bases and J dropped 2 bases, with 11 bases sitting between them. The CDR3 spans 14 residues. Germline-derived CDR1 and CDR2 are DFQATT and SNEGSKA (reference sequence). For the CDR3, the DNA is TGCAGTGCTAGGCACAGCCCTACCAAAAACATTCAGTACTTC. As protein: CSARHSPTKNIQYF.

This sequence joins TRBV18 and TRBJ1-6, with no clear D. There are 13 residues in the CDR3. CDR1 is KGHSH, CDR2 LQKENI, per germline. The germline V and J ends were trimmed by 2 bases and 10 bases, with 9 bases remaining between them. DNA of the CDR3: TGTGCCAGCTCACCAGGGGAGGAATCACCCCTCCACTTT. Translating it yields CASSPGEESPLHF.

The J gene is TRBJ2-1, the V gene TRBV4-3; 9 bases align to TRBD2. With 0 bases clipped from V and 10 bases from J, the junction kept 7 bases outside the gene matches. CDR1 LGHNA and CDR2 YSLEER come from the germline V gene. This CDR3 comprises 15 residues. The CDR3 loop reads CASSQDPSGGLEQFF. CDR3 DNA: TGCGCCAGCAGCCAAGATCCGAGCGGGGGGCTAGAGCAGTTCTTC.

V is TRBV7-9 and J is TRBJ1-2; maybe TRBD1 (6 bases). The CDR3 loop spans 17 amino acids. Trimming cost V 1 base and J 0 bases, with 15 bases left between them. Germline V gene data show CDR1 as SEHNR and CDR2 as FQNEAQ (reference sequence). CDR3 protein: CASSLVGRGKANYGYTF. DNA of the CDR3: TGTGCCAGCAGCTTAGTGGGCAGGGGCAAAGCTAACTATGGCTACACCTTC.

V and J are TRBV7-2 and TRBJ2-3; TRBD2 matches at 7 bases. Per germline, CDR1 SGHTA and CDR2 FQGNSA. CDR3 length: 16 residues. V trimming: 4 bases; J trimming: 0 bases; junction bases outside the gene matches: 7. Here the CDR3 DNA reads TGTGCCAGCAGCTCGACTAGCAGATTAAGCACAGATACGCAGTATTTT. This translates into CASSSTSRLSTDTQYF. Full variable domain (outside the CDR3, taken from reference TRBV7-2 and TRBJ2-3): GAGVSQSPSNKVTEKGKDVELRCDPISGHTALYWYRQSLGQGLEFLIYFQGNSAPDKSGLPSDRFSAERTGGSVSTLTIQRTQQEDSAVYLCASSSTSRLSTDTQYFGPGTRLTVL.

The genes are TRBV5-4 and TRBJ2-7; TRBD2 matches at 9 bases. V lost 1 base, J lost 5 bases, and 7 bases stayed unmatched. Germline V lookup: CDR1 SGHNT, CDR2 YYREEE (reference sequence). The CDR3 length is 15 residues. The chain's CDR3 is CASSLTAGGVDEQYF. In DNA form, the CDR3 reads TGTGCCAGCAGCTTGACAGCGGGGGGCGTCGACGAGCAGTACTTC.

The chain joins TRBV5-1 to TRBJ2-3; D is unresolved. This CDR3 contains 12 residues. The germline CDR1 and CDR2 sequences are SGHRS and YFSETQ. The V gene lost 0 bases and the J gene lost 5 bases, with 4 bases spanning the gap. The CDR3 loop reads CASSLAVDTQYF. CDR3 DNA sequence: TGCGCCAGCAGCTTGGCCGTAGATACGCAGTATTTT.

The rearrangement links TRBV5-4 to TRBJ1-1; perhaps TRBD1 as D (5 bases). Germline values: CDR1 SGHNT, CDR2 YYREEE (reference sequence). The CDR3 extends over 13 amino acids. V lost 4 bases, J lost 2 bases, and 9 bases lay in between. CDR3 amino acids: CASSGDPNTEAFF. CDR3 bases: TGTGCCAGCAGCGGGGACCCTAACACTGAAGCTTTCTTT.

The rearrangement joins TRBV3-1 to TRBJ2-5; D unresolved. This CDR3 comprises 13 residues. CDR1 is LGHDT and CDR2 is YNNKEL in the germline V gene (reference sequence). Deletions cut 5 bases from V and 7 bases from J, with 14 bases between. The CDR3 region is CASSKPPLRTQYF. The CDR3 DNA is TGTGCCAGCAGCAAACCTCCTCTTAGGACCCAGTACTTC.

The chain links TRBV27 to TRBJ1-5, with D perhaps TRBD1 (6 bases). This CDR3 is built from 14 residues. Germline CDR1 MNHEY, CDR2 SMNVEV (reference sequence). Trimming took 3 bases from V and 7 from J, leaving 13 bases between them. CDR3 in DNA: TGTGCCAGCAGTTTCTCAGGGGCGAGACAGCCCCAGCATTTT. This translates into CASSFSGARQPQHF.

This chain connects TRBV7-2 to TRBJ2-1; D is possibly TRBD2 (6 bases). V lost 5 bases, J lost 2 bases, and 13 bases lay in between. Germline CDR1 SGHTA, CDR2 FQGNSA. The CDR3 length is 15 residues. The CDR3 region has the DNA TGTGCCAGCAGCGTCTGGCGGGGCCCCTACAATGAGCAGTTCTTC. Translated, it gives CASSVWRGPYNEQFF. The whole variable domain, remainder taken from reference TRBV7-2 and TRBJ2-1, is GAGVSQSPSNKVTEKGKDVELRCDPISGHTALYWYRQSLGQGLEFLIYFQGNSAPDKSGLPSDRFSAERTGGSVSTLTIQRTQQEDSAVYLCASSVWRGPYNEQFFGPGTRLTVL.

This clonotype was observed a handful of times. V gene TRBV29-1 combines with J gene TRBJ2-7, with D maybe TRBD1 (5 bases). Germline V gene sequence: CDR1 SQVTM, CDR2 ANQGSEA. CDR3 size: 13 residues. The ends were cut back, 4 bases at V and 2 bases at J, with 12 bases in the middle. The CDR3 reads CSVVVGRAYEQYF. The CDR3 region has the DNA TGCAGCGTTGTGGTTGGCAGGGCCTACGAGCAGTACTTC.

The V call is TRBV29-1, the J call TRBJ1-2; TRBD1 matches 7 bases. This CDR3 contains 12 residues. Germline CDR1 SQVTM, CDR2 ANQGSEA. The V gene end was trimmed by 5 bases and the J gene end by 8 bases; junction bases not matched to a gene: 8. As DNA, the CDR3 is TGCAGCGTTTCGACAGGGCGGGAGGGCTACACCTTC. Amino acid sequence: CSVSTGREGYTF.

This clonotype has a single count. V and J are TRBV18 and TRBJ1-6; unclear D gene. The germline V gene encodes CDR1 KGHSH and CDR2 LQKENI. The CDR3 is 14 residues long. V dropped 5 bases and J dropped 7 bases, with 12 bases sitting between them. CDR3 region: CASSWDPGNSPLHF. CDR3 DNA sequence: TGTGCCAGCTCATGGGATCCGGGGAATTCACCCCTCCACTTT.

The chain carries TRBV7-9 and TRBJ1-6; 8 positions agree with TRBD1. Germline CDR1 reads SEHNR; CDR2 reads FQNEAQ (reference sequence). CDR3 length: 15 amino acids. After removal of 5 bases from V and 8 bases from J, the junction contained 8 bases not matched to a gene. The CDR3 nucleotides are TGTGCCAGCAGCCCCCTCGACAGGGGCGATTCACCCCTCCACTTT. It specifies CASSPLDRGDSPLHF.

V gene TRBV20-1 combines with J gene TRBJ2-1, with D uncertain. V was shortened by 6 bases and J by 12 bases, with 12 bases between the two germline ends. Germline V gene lookup returns CDR1 DFQATT and CDR2 SNEGSKA (reference sequence). This CDR3 has 10 amino acids. The CDR3 spells CSAPEAGQFF. The CDR3 DNA reads TGCAGTGCGCCAGAGGCAGGGCAGTTCTTC.

This chain joins TRBV20-1 and TRBJ2-5, with 10 bases that match TRBD1. The CDR3 has 15 residues. From germline, CDR1 is DFQATT and CDR2 SNEGSKA (reference sequence). V trimming: 2 bases; J trimming: 4 bases; junction bases outside the gene matches: 7. This chain's CDR3 is CSARSGTGASETQYF. The DNA for the CDR3 is TGCAGTGCTAGATCCGGGACAGGGGCATCAGAGACCCAGTACTTC.

V is TRBV5-1 and J is TRBJ2-1; D not certain. The CDR3 extends over 15 amino acids. Trimming took 7 bases from V and 5 from J, leaving 19 bases between them. Germline V CDR1 and CDR2: SGHRS, YFSETQ. The CDR3 sequence is CASLPTPNKNNEQFF. In DNA form, the CDR3 reads TGCGCCAGCCTCCCGACGCCAAACAAAAACAATGAGCAGTTCTTC.

This chain connects TRBV20-1 to TRBJ1-1; no reliable D call. The ends were cut back, 3 bases at V and 4 bases at J, with 12 bases in the middle. CDR3 length equals 13 residues. Germline CDR1 is DFQATT and CDR2 is SNEGSKA (reference sequence). The CDR3 sequence is CSARDRAVTEAFF. CDR3 DNA: TGCAGTGCTAGGGATCGGGCGGTCACTGAAGCTTTCTTT.

This clonotype was recorded once. The chain has TRBV7-3 and TRBJ2-2; D gene unclear. This CDR3 contains 15 residues. V was clipped by 2 bases and J by 0 bases, with 7 bases between them. Germline V CDR1 and CDR2: SGHTA, FQGTGA. The CDR3 reads CASSLGRSNTGELFF. CDR3 DNA: TGTGCCAGCAGCTTAGGACGATCGAACACCGGGGAGCTGTTTTTT.

The V gene is TRBV27, the J gene TRBJ2-2, with TRBD1 matching 7 bases. Germline loops: CDR1 MNHEY, CDR2 SMNVEV (reference sequence). J gave up 1 base and V 7 bases, and 12 bases lay outside the gene matches. The CDR3 consists of 17 residues. This chain's CDR3 is CASKRVGTAKNTGELFF. Here the CDR3 DNA reads TGTGCCAGCAAGCGAGTCGGGACAGCTAAGAACACCGGGGAGCTGTTTTTT.

The genes are TRBV28 and TRBJ1-2; 8 bases line up with TRBD1. Germline V gene data show CDR1 as MDHEN and CDR2 as SYDVKM. V was pared by 6 bases and J by 7 bases, with 16 bases of the junction left unmatched. The CDR3 loop spans 16 amino acids. CDR3 residues: CASSADSTGGMGGYTF. CDR3 bases: TGTGCCAGCAGCGCTGACTCAACAGGGGGAATGGGTGGCTACACCTTC.

In its sample, this clonotype was seen once. The chain joins TRBV5-6 to TRBJ2-7, with D possibly matching TRBD1 (7 bases). CDR1 is SGHDT and CDR2 is YYEEEE in the germline V gene. The length of the CDR3 is 16 residues. V dropped 2 bases and J dropped 5 bases, with 20 bases sitting between them. The CDR3 sequence: CASSLLAGQSRHEQYF. The CDR3 DNA sequence: TGTGCCAGCAGCTTATTGGCGGGACAGTCGCGGCACGAGCAGTACTTC. Full variable domain (missing parts from reference TRBV5-6 and TRBJ2-7): DAGVTQSPTHLIKTRGQQVTLRCSPKSGHDTVSWYQQALGQGPQFIFQYYEEEERQRGNFPDRFSGHQFPNYSSELNVNALLLGDSALYLCASSLLAGQSRHEQYFGPGTRLTVT.

Only one count was recorded for this clonotype. The V gene is TRBV4-3, the J gene TRBJ2-7, with unresolved D. The CDR3 runs to 13 residues. The V gene lost 5 bases and the J gene lost 3 bases, with 11 bases spanning the gap. Germline V gene lookup returns CDR1 LGHNA and CDR2 YSLEER. The CDR3 nucleotides are TGCGCCAGCAGCGAGTCAGTAAACTACGAGCAGTACTTC. Its translation: CASSESVNYEQYF.

The chain has TRBV20-1 and TRBJ1-2; D is ambiguous. This CDR3 has 12 residues. Trimming removed 6 bases from V and 4 bases from J, with 12 bases in between. Germline CDR1 DFQATT, CDR2 SNEGSKA (reference sequence). The CDR3 loop is CSATDVGYGYTF. DNA for the CDR3: TGCAGTGCGACGGACGTTGGCTATGGCTACACCTTC.

The chain has TRBV7-2 and TRBJ1-5; D perhaps matches TRBD1 (6 bases). The CDR3 has 17 residues. Germline V gene lookup returns CDR1 SGHTA and CDR2 FQGNSA. Between the trimmed V and J ends, which lost 5 bases and 2 bases, there was a span of 19 bases. The CDR3 DNA sequence: TGTGCCAGCAGCCCCCGGAACCAGGGGAGTGGCAATCAGCCCCAGCATTTT. Translating it yields CASSPRNQGSGNQPQHF.

The rearrangement joins TRBV9 to TRBJ2-6, with a possible D match to TRBD1 (8 bases). Trimming pared 0 bases from V and 2 bases from J, leaving 18 bases between. Germline V lookup: CDR1 SGDLS, CDR2 YYNGEE. The CDR3 extends over 19 amino acids. CDR3 DNA: TGTGCCAGCAGCGTAGCTAGCGGACAGGGTGAGGCTGGGGCCAACGTCCTGACTTTC. The encoded protein is CASSVASGQGEAGANVLTF.

The rearrangement joins TRBV20-1 to TRBJ2-7; 9 bases are a match to TRBD1. This CDR3 has 12 residues. V gave up 5 bases and J gave up 6 bases; unmatched junction bases: 5. Germline loops: CDR1 DFQATT, CDR2 SNEGSKA (reference sequence). The CDR3 DNA reads as TGCAGTGCTTTGGGACAGGGCGGCGAGCAGTACTTC. Protein: CSALGQGGEQYF.

The V gene is TRBV2, the J gene TRBJ2-6; the D call may be TRBD1 or TRBD2 (5 bases each). The CDR3 spans 16 residues. CDR1 SNHLY and CDR2 FYNNEI come from the germline V gene. V lost 5 bases, J lost 0 bases, and 11 bases lay in between. In nucleotides, the CDR3 is TGTGCCAGCAGTCGGGATAGGGGCTCTGGGGCCAACGTCCTGACTTTC. Its translation: CASSRDRGSGANVLTF.

V is TRBV5-1 and J is TRBJ2-2, with 8 nucleotides matching TRBD1. The V and J ends lost 2 bases and 6 bases, in that order; junction bases with no gene match: 6. The V gene's germline CDR1 is SGHRS and CDR2 YFSETQ. The CDR3 consists of 15 residues. The CDR3 nucleotides read TGCGCCAGCAGCTTTGGACAGGGTGGTTCCGGGGAGCTGTTTTTT. Protein: CASSFGQGGSGELFF.

This chain connects TRBV9 to TRBJ1-2; D possibly corresponds to TRBD1 (6 bases). The CDR3 runs to 13 residues. Germline CDR1 reads SGDLS; CDR2 reads YYNGEE. V lost 0 bases and J 8 bases, leaving 11 bases between the germline ends. The CDR3 reads CASSVETGHGYTF. The DNA of the CDR3 is TGTGCCAGCAGCGTAGAAACAGGGCACGGCTACACCTTC. The variable domain in full, with the rest retrieved from reference TRBV9 and TRBJ1-2, is DSGVTQTPKHLITATGQRVTLRCSPRSGDLSVYWYQQSLDQGLQFLIQYYNGEERAKGNILERFSAQQFPDLHSELNLSSLELGDSALYFCASSVETGHGYTFGSGTRLTVV.